Sequencing of this T cell receptor beta chain was carried out in a study of cytomegalovirus exposure and HLA in healthy donors. V lost 9 bases to trimming and J lost 9 bases; unmatched junction nucleotides: 9. The length of the CDR3 is 13 residues. Germline-derived CDR1 and CDR2 are MNHEY and SVGAGI. The primer mix had 60 Vbeta and 13 Jbeta primers. Sequencing was performed with immunoSEQ multiplex PCR; in TCRdb, only in-frame clones are kept and a portion is missing. The sample lists some 150,000 clones; 79% were seen once. Regarding this clone: What it binds is unknown.

Study conclusions and caveats: 150 to 200 TCR beta chains were listed as cytomegalovirus-associated. For cytomegalovirus status, the classifier reportedly gave diagnoses with high specificity and sensitivity. Excluded: some indistinguishable V segments such as TRBV6-2 and TRBV6-3. In a later analysis, several top co-occurrence clusters appeared linked to parvovirus B19, influenza, CMV and Epstein-Barr virus.

The V gene is TRBV6-5, the J gene TRBJ2-1; 9 bases match TRBD2. The specimen sequenced was PBMCs. The TCR comes from a middle-aged man in good health and CMV-seronegative. CDR3 residues: CASMREGRSEQFF. CDR3 nucleotides: TGTGCCAGTATGCGGGAGGGCCGTAGTGAGCAGTTCTTC.